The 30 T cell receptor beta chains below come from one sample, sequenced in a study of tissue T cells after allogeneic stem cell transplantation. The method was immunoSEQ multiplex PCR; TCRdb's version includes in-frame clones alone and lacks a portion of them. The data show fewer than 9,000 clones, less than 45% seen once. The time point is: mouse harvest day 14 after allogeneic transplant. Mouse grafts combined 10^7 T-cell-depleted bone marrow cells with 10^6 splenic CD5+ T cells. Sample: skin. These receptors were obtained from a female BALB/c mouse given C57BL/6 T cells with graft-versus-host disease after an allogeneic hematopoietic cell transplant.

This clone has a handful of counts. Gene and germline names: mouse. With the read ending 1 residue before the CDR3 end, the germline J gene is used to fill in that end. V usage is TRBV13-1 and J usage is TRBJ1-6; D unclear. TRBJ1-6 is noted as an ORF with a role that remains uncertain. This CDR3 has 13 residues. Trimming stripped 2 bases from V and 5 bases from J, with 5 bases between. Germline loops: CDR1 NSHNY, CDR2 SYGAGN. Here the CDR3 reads CASSEQNNSPLYF. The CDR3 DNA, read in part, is TGTGCCAGCAGTGAACAGAATAATTCGCCCCTCTAC.

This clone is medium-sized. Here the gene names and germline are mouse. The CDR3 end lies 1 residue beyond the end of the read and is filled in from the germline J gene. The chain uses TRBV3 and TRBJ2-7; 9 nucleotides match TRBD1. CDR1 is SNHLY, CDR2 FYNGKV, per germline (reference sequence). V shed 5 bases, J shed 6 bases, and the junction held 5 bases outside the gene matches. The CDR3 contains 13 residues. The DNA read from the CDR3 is TGTGCCAGCAGCCGGGACAGGGATGTTGAACAGTAC. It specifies CASSRDRDVEQY. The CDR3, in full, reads CASSRDRDVEQYF.

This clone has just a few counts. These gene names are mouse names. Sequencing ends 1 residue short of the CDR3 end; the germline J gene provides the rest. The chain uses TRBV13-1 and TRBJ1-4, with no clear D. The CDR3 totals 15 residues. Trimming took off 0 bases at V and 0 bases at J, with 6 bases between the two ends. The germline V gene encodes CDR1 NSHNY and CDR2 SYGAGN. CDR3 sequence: CASSDAQISNERLFF. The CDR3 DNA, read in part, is TGTGCCAGCAGTGATGCACAGATTTCCAACGAAAGATTATTT. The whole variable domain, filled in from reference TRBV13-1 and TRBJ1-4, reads EAAVTQSPRNKVTVTGGNVTLSCRQTNSHNYMYWYRQDTGHGLRLIHYSYGAGNLRIGDVPDGYKATRTTQEDFFLLLELASPSQTSLYFCASSDAQISNERLFFGHGTKLSVL.

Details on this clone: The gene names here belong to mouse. CDR3 DNA (partial): TGCACCTGCAGTGCTGGGCAAAACACCTTGTAC. Translated: CTCSAGQNTLY. The complete CDR3 sequence is CTCSAGQNTLYF. The V and J genes are TRBV1 and TRBJ2-4, with unresolved D. The CDR3 is cut off 1 residue early in the read; its end comes from the germline J gene. V gave up 3 bases and J gave up 3 bases, with 4 bases separating them. Per germline, CDR1 NSQYPW and CDR2 LRSPGD (reference sequence). The CDR3 has 12 residues.

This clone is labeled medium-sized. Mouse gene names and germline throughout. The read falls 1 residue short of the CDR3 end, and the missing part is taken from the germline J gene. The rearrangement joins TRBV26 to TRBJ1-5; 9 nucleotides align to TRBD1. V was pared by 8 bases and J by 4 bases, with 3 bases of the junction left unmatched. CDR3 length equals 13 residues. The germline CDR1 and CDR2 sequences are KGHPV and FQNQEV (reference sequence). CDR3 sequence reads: CASVQGANQAPLF. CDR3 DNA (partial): TGTGCCAGCGTACAGGGGGCGAACCAGGCTCCGCTT.

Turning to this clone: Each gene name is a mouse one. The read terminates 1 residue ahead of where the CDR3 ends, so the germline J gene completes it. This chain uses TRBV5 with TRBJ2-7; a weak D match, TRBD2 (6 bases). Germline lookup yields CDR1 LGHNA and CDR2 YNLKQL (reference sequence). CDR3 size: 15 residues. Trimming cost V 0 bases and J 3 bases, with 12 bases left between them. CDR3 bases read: TGTGCCAGCAGCCAAGATGACCGGGGGGTCTATGAACAGTAC. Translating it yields CASSQDDRGVYEQY. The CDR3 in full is CASSQDDRGVYEQYF.

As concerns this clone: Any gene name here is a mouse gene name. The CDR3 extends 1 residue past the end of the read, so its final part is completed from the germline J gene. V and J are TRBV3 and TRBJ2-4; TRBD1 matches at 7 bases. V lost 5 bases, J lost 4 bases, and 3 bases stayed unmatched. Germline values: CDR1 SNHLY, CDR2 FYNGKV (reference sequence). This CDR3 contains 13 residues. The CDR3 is CASSPGQKNTLYF. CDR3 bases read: TGTGCCAGCAGCCCGGGACAGAAAAACACCTTGTAC.

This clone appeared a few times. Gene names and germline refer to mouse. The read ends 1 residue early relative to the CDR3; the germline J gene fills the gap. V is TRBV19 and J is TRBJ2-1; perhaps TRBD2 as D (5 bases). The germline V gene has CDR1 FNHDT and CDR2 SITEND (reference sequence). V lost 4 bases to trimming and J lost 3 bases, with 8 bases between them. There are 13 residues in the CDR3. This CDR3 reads CASSSGIYAEQFF. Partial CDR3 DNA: TGTGCCAGCAGTTCTGGGATCTATGCTGAGCAGTTC.

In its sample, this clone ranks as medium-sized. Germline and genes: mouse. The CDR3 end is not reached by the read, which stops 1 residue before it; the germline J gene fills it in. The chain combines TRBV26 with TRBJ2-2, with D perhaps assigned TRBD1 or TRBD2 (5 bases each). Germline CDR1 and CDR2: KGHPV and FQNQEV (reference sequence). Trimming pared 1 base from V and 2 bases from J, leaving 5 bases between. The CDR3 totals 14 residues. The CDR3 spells CASSLWGNTGQLYF. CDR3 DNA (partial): TGTGCCAGCAGTCTGTGGGGGAACACCGGGCAGCTCTAC.

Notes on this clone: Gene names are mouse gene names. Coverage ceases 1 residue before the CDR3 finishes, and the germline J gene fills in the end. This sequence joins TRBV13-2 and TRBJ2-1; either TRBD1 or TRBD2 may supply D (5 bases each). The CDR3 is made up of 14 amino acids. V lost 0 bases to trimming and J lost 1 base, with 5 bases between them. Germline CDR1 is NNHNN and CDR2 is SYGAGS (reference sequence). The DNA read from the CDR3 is TGTGCCAGCGGTGATGGGGACAACTATGCTGAGCAGTTC. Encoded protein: CASGDGDNYAEQF. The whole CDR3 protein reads CASGDGDNYAEQFF.

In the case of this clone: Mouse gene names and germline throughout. CDR3 DNA (partial): TGTGCCAGCAGTCTGCCTGGGGGCTCCTATGAACAGTAC. This encodes CASSLPGGSYEQY. The CDR3, in full, reads CASSLPGGSYEQYF. The chain is built from TRBV26 and TRBJ2-7, with 7 bases matching TRBD2. The read halts 1 residue ahead of the CDR3 end, with the missing end drawn from the germline J gene. Germline CDR1 and CDR2: KGHPV and FQNQEV (reference sequence). Germline trimming cut 2 bases from V and 0 bases from J; bases unmatched to any gene: 1. There are 14 residues in the CDR3.

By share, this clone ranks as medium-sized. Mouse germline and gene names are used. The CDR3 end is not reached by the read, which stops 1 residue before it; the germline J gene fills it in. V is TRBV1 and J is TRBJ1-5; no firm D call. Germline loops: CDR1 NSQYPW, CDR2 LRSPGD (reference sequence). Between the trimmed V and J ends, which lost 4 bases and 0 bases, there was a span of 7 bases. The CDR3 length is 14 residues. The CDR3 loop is CTCSVGSNNQAPLF. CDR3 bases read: TGCACCTGCAGTGTCGGGTCTAACAACCAGGCTCCGCTT.

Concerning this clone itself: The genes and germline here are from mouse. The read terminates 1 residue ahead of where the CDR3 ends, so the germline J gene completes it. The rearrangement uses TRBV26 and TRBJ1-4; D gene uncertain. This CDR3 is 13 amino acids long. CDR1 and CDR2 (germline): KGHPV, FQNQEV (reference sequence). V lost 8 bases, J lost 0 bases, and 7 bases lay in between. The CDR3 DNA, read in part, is TGTGCCAGCGCGGGAATTTCCAACGAAAGATTATTT. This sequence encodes CASAGISNERLF. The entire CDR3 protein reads CASAGISNERLFF.

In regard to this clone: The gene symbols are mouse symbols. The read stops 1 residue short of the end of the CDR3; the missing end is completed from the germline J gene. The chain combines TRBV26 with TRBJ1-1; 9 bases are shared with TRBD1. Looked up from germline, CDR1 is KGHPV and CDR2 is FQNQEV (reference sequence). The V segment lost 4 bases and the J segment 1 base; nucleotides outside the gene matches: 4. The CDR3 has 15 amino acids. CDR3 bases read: TGTGCCAGCAGTCCGGGACAGGGTTGGAACACAGAAGTCTTC. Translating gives CASSPGQGWNTEVF. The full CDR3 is CASSPGQGWNTEVFF.

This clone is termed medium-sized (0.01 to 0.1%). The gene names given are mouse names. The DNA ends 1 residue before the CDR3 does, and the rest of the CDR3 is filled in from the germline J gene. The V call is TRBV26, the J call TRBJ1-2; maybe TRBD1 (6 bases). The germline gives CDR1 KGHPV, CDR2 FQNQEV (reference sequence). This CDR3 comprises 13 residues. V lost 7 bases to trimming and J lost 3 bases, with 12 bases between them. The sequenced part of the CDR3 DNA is TGTGCCAGCATCCGGGACACTTACTCCGACTACACC. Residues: CASIRDTYSDYT. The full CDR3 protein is CASIRDTYSDYTF.

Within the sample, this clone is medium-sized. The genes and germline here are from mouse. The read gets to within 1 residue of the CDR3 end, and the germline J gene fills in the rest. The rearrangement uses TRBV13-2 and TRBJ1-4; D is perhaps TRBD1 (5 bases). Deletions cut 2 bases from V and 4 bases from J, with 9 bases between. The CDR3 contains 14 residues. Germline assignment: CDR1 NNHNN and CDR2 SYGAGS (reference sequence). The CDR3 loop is CASGESDNNERLFF. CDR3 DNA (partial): TGTGCCAGCGGTGAATCGGACAACAACGAAAGATTATTT.

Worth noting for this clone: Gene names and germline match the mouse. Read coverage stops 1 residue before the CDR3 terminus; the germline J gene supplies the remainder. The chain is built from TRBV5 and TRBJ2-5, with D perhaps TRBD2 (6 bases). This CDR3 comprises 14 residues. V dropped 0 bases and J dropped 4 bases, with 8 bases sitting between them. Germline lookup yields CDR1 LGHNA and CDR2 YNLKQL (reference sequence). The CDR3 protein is CASSQDWGKDTQYF. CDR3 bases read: TGTGCCAGCAGCCAAGACTGGGGTAAAGACACCCAGTAC.

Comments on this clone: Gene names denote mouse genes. CDR3 bases read: TGTGCCAGCAGCTTAGTCTACAACCAAGACACCCAGTAC. As protein: CASSLVYNQDTQY. The CDR3 in full is CASSLVYNQDTQYF. The chain combines TRBV3 with TRBJ2-5; D ambiguous. The sequenced fragment ends 1 residue before the CDR3 boundary, so the rest is inferred from the germline J gene. The CDR3 has 14 amino acids. V was clipped by 1 base and J by 0 bases, with 5 bases between them. Germline CDR1 SNHLY, CDR2 FYNGKV (reference sequence).

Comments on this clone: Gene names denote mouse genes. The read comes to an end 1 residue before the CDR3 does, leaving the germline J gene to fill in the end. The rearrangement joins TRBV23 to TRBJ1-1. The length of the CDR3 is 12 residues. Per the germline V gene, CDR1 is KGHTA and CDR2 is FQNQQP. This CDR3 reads CSSSHGNTEVFF. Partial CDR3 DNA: TGCTCCAGCAGTCACGGCAACACAGAAGTCTTC.

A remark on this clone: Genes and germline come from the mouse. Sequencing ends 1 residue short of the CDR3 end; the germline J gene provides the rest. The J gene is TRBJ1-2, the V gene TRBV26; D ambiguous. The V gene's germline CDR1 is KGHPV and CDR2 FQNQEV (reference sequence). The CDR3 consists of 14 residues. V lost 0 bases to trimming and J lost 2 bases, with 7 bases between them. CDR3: CASSLSTQNSDYTF. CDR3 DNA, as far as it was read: TGTGCCAGCAGTCTGTCGACACAGAACTCCGACTACACC.

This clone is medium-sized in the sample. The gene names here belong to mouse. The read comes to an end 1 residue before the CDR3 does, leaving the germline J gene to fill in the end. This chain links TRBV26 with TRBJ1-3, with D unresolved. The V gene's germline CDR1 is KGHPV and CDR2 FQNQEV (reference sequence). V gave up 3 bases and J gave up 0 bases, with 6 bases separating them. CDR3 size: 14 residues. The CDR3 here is CASSLGNSGNTLYF. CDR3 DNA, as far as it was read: TGTGCCAGCAGTCTAGGCAATTCTGGAAATACGCTCTAT. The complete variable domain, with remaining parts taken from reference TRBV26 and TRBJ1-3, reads NSKVIQTPRYLVKGQGQKAKMRCIPEKGHPVVFWYQQNKNNEFKFLINFQNQEVLQQIDMTEKRFSAECPSNSPCSLEIQSSEAGDSALYLCASSLGNSGNTLYFGEGSRLIVV.

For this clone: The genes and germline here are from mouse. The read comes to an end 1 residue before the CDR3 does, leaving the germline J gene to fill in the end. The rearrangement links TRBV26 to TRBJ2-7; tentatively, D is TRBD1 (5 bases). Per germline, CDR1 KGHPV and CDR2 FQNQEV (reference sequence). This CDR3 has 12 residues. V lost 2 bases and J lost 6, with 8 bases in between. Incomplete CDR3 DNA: TGTGCCAGCAGTCTGCGCAGGGTTGAACAGTAC. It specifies CASSLRRVEQY. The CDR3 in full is CASSLRRVEQYF.

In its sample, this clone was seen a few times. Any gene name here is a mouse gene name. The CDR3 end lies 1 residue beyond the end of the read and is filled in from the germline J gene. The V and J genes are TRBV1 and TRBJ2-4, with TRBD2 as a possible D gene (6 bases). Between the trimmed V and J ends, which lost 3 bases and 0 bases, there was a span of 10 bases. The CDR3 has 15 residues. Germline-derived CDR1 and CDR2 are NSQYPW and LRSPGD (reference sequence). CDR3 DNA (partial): TGCACCTGCAGTGCCGCACTGGGTAGTCAAAACACCTTGTAC. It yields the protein CTCSAALGSQNTLY. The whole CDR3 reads CTCSAALGSQNTLYF.

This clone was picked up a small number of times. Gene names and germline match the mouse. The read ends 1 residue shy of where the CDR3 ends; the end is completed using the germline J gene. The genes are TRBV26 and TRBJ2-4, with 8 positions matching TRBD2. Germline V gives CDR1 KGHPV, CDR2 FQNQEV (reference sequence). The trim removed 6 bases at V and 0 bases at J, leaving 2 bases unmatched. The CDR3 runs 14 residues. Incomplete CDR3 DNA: TGTGCCAGCAGACTGGGGGCTAGTCAAAACACCTTGTAC. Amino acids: CASRLGASQNTLY. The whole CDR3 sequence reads CASRLGASQNTLYF.

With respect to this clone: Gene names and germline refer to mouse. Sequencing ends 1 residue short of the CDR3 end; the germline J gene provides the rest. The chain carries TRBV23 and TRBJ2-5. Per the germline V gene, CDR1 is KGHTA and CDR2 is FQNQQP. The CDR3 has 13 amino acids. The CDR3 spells CSSSRNNQDTQYF. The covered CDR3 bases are TGCTCCAGCAGTCGGAACAACCAAGACACCCAGTAC.

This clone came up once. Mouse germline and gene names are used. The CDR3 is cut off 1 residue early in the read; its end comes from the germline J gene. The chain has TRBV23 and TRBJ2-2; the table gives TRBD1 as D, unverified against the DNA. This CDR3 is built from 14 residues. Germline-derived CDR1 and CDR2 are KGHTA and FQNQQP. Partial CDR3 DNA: TGCTCCAGCAGTCATGACAGAAACACCGGGCAGCTCTAC. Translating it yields CSSSHDRNTGQLY. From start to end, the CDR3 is CSSSHDRNTGQLYF.

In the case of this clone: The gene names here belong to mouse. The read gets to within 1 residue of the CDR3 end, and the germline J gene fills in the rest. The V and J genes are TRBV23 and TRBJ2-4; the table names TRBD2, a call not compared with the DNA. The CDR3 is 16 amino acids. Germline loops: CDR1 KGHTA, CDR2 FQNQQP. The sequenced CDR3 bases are TGCTCCAGCAGTCAAGGGACTGGGGGGGGTCAAAACACCTTGTAC. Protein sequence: CSSSQGTGGGQNTLY. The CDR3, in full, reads CSSSQGTGGGQNTLYF.

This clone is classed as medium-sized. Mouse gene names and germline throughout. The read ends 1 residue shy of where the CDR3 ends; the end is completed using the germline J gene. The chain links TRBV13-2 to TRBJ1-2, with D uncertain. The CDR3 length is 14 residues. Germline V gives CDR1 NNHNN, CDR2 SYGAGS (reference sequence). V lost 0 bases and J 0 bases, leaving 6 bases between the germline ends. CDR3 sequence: CASGDARANSDYTF. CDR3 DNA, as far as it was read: TGTGCCAGCGGTGATGCGAGGGCAAACTCCGACTACACC.

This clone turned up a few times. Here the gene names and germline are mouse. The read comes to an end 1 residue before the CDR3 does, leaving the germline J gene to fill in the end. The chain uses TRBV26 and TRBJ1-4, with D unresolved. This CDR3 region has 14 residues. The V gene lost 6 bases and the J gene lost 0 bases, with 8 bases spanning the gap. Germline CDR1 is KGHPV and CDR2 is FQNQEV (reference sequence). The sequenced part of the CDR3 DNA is TGTGCCAGCAGAGACACCGTTTCCAACGAAAGATTATTT. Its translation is CASRDTVSNERLF. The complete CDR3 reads CASRDTVSNERLFF.

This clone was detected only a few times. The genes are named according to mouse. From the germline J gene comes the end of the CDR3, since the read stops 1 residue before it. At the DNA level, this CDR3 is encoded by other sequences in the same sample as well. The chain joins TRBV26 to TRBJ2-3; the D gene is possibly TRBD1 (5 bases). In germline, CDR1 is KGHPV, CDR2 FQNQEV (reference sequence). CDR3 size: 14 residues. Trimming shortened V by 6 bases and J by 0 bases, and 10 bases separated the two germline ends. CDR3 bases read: TGTGCCAGCAGCCCGACAGCTAGTGCAGAAACGCTGTAT. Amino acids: CASSPTASAETLY. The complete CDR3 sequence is CASSPTASAETLYF. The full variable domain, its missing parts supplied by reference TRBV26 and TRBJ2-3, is NSKVIQTPRYLVKGQGQKAKMRCIPEKGHPVVFWYQQNKNNEFKFLINFQNQEVLQQIDMTEKRFSAECPSNSPCSLEIQSSEAGDSALYLCASSPTASAETLYFGSGTRLTVL.